Listed here are 28 T cell receptor beta chains from one sample, sequenced in a study of CDR3 diversity in severe acne. MiXCR, run by TCRdb on the PCR reads, gives a single entry per CDR3 protein. The repertoire includes under 95,000 distinct CDR3 sequences, over 45% of them detected once, and roughly a tenth sits in the top ten. Sequenced input: blood. The source is a male donor in good health, serving as a control.

The J gene is TRBJ2-7, the V gene TRBV25-1; 9 bases fit TRBD2. With V trimmed by 8 bases and J by 0 bases, 11 bases remained unmatched. The CDR3 length is 16 residues. Germline CDR1 MGHDK, CDR2 SYGVNS. CDR3 sequence reads: CASSPLAGVSSYEQYF. CDR3 sequence (DNA): TGTGCCAGCTCACCTTTAGCGGGAGTGAGCTCCTACGAGCAGTACTTC.

CDR3 DNA sequence: TGTGCCAGCAGTGAATATCGAAACACAGGCTATGGCTACACCTTC. Protein sequence: CASSEYRNTGYGYTF. The rearrangement uses TRBV25-1 and TRBJ1-2, with D possibly matching TRBD1 (5 bases). Germline V lookup: CDR1 MGHDK, CDR2 SYGVNS. V lost 0 bases, J lost 4 bases, and 12 bases lay in between. The CDR3 length is 15 residues.

This clonotype appeared many times. The genes are TRBV25-1 and TRBJ1-2, with D uncertain. CDR1 and CDR2 (germline): MGHDK, SYGVNS. Trimming shortened V by 6 bases and J by 7 bases, and 15 bases separated the two germline ends. The CDR3 length is 13 residues. In DNA, the CDR3 is TGTGCCAGCAGGGGAGCGGTGGTCTCTGGCTACACCTTC. Its translation is CASRGAVVSGYTF.

Remarks on this clonotype: Since the CDR3 does not end with the conserved phenylalanine or tryptophan, this likely comes from a read error. No DNA is shown, since the ends of the CDR3 on it are uncertain; the CDR3 is the one TCRdb lists. J is TRBJ1-2 and V is TRBV25-1. The length of the CDR3 is 11 amino acids, counting both ends. The germline V gene has CDR1 MGHDK and CDR2 SYGVNS. The CDR3 loop reads CASSDHNYGYT.

The sample holds many counts of this clonotype. The J gene is TRBJ2-2, the V gene TRBV10-1; tentatively, D is TRBD1 or TRBD2 (6 bases each). Germline V CDR1 and CDR2: WNHNN, SYGVQD (reference sequence). Trimming took off 5 bases at V and 1 base at J, with 14 bases between the two ends. The CDR3 consists of 16 residues. CDR3 in DNA: TGCGCCAGCAGTTCCAGGGGCGGGATGAACACCGGGGAGCTGTTTTTT. It translates to CASSSRGGMNTGELFF.

Comment on this clonotype: It may be a read error: a sequence one base away is much more abundant. J is TRBJ1-3 and V is TRBV11-2; D remains unclear. The CDR3 has 15 amino acids. Germline V gene sequence: CDR1 SGHAT, CDR2 FQNNGV. CDR3 in DNA: TGTGCCAGCGGCTTAGTTGAGGGCGTTGGAAACACCATATATTTT. Translating gives CASGLVEGVGNTIYF.

The chain links TRBV10-1 to TRBJ1-2; D possibly corresponds to TRBD1 (6 bases). The CDR3 runs 14 residues. Per germline, CDR1 WNHNN and CDR2 SYGVQD (reference sequence). The V end was cut by 5 bases, the J end by 1 base, with 11 bases between. CDR3 residues: CASSPRTDNYGYTF. In DNA form, the CDR3 reads TGCGCCAGCAGTCCCCGGACAGATAACTATGGCTACACCTTC.

The V and J genes are TRBV7-8 and TRBJ1-5, with 7 positions matching TRBD1. In germline, CDR1 is SGHVS, CDR2 FQNEAQ. Losses at the gene ends were 5 bases for V and 4 bases for J; bases not matched to a gene: 20. CDR3 size: 19 residues. CDR3: CASSPGTAGTLVGNQPQHF. CDR3 nucleotides: TGTGCCAGCAGCCCCGGGACAGCGGGGACCCTGGTGGGGAATCAGCCCCAGCATTTT.

This sequence joins TRBV25-1 and TRBJ2-5; 9 bases align to TRBD1. V lost 7 bases, J lost 5 bases, and 11 bases stayed unmatched. The CDR3 contains 15 residues. CDR1 and CDR2 (germline): MGHDK, SYGVNS. The CDR3: CASNPRDRVGETQYF. In DNA, the CDR3 is TGTGCCAGCAACCCCCGGGACAGGGTGGGGGAGACCCAGTACTTC.

This clonotype was picked up many times. This chain joins TRBV5-8 and TRBJ1-3; D uncertain. CDR1 and CDR2 (germline): SGHTS, YDEGEE. Trimming shortened V by 10 bases and J by 2 bases, and 10 bases separated the two germline ends. The CDR3 spans 12 residues. The CDR3 region is CASEAAGNTIYF. CDR3 coding DNA: TGTGCCTCCGAAGCGGCTGGAAACACCATATATTTT. Filled out from reference TRBV5-8 and TRBJ1-3, the complete variable domain reads EAGVTQSPTHLIKTRGQQATLRCSPISGHTSVYWYQQALGLGLQFLLWYDEGEERNRGNFPPRFSGRQFPNYSSELNVNALELEDSALYLCASEAAGNTIYFGEGSWLTVV.

This clonotype was recorded many times. The chain carries TRBV19 and TRBJ1-5; 8 bases match TRBD1. In germline, CDR1 is LNHDA, CDR2 SQIVND (reference sequence). The CDR3 sequence is 17 residues long. After removal of 7 bases from V and 0 bases from J, the junction contained 11 bases not matched to a gene. CDR3 amino acids: CASNDRGPCYSNQPQHF. The CDR3 DNA is TGTGCCAGTAACGACAGGGGACCCTGCTATAGCAATCAGCCCCAGCATTTT.

The rearrangement links TRBV29-1 to TRBJ2-2, with 9 bases fitting TRBD2. CDR1 is SQVTM and CDR2 is ANQGSEA in the germline V gene. V shed 0 bases and J 3 bases; nucleotides not matched to a gene: 11. This CDR3 comprises 18 residues. The CDR3 region has the DNA TGCAGCGTTGAAGACCCCGGGTTGGCGGGAGGGCACACCGGGGAGCTGTTTTTT. This codes for CSVEDPGLAGGHTGELFF.

This clonotype was counted many times. This chain uses TRBV5-8 with TRBJ2-5; 7 bases are a match to TRBD1. V lost 4 bases, J lost 0 bases, and 6 bases stayed unmatched. Germline lookup yields CDR1 SGHTS and CDR2 YDEGEE. The CDR3 is made up of 15 amino acids. The CDR3 loop is CASSEKQGYQETQYF. In nucleotides, the CDR3 is TGTGCCAGCAGCGAAAAACAGGGGTACCAAGAGACCCAGTACTTC. Full variable domain (outside the CDR3, taken from reference TRBV5-8 and TRBJ2-5): EAGVTQSPTHLIKTRGQQATLRCSPISGHTSVYWYQQALGLGLQFLLWYDEGEERNRGNFPPRFSGRQFPNYSSELNVNALELEDSALYLCASSEKQGYQETQYFGPGTRLLVL.

The chain carries TRBV25-1 and TRBJ2-7; 7 nucleotides align to TRBD1. The length of the CDR3 is 14 residues. The V gene end was trimmed by 6 bases and the J gene end by 5 bases; junction bases not matched to a gene: 10. Germline CDR1 and CDR2: MGHDK and SYGVNS. The CDR3 reads CASSRDSVSDEQYF. DNA of the CDR3: TGTGCCAGCAGCCGGGACAGTGTTAGCGACGAGCAGTACTTC.

This chain connects TRBV28 to TRBJ1-2, with unresolved D. CDR1 MDHEN and CDR2 SYDVKM come from the germline V gene. The CDR3 has 12 residues. V gave up 1 base and J gave up 8 bases, with 8 bases separating them. Here the CDR3 reads CASSLFRRGYTF. CDR3 in DNA: TGTGCCAGCAGTTTATTCAGAAGAGGCTACACCTTC.

CDR3 in amino acids: CASSPPPMDRVGEKLFF. The CDR3 DNA reads TGTGCCAGCTCACCCCCGCCAATGGACAGGGTCGGCGAAAAACTGTTTTTT. The genes are TRBV18 and TRBJ1-4; TRBD1 matches at 8 bases. J was trimmed by 8 bases and V by 3 bases; bases with no gene match: 14. The CDR3 runs 17 residues. CDR1 KGHSH and CDR2 LQKENI come from the germline V gene.

This clonotype was recorded at least ten times. The CDR3 region has the DNA TGTGCCACCAGTGATCGAAACCCCAGGGGGCTCGGGACTAGCGGATTTAGCACAGATACGCAGTATTTT. It codes for CATSDRNPRGLGTSGFSTDTQYF. The chain joins TRBV24-1 to TRBJ2-3, with 11 bases lining up with TRBD2. The CDR3 has 23 residues. V shed 3 bases and J 0 bases; nucleotides not matched to a gene: 22. The germline gives CDR1 KGHDR, CDR2 SFDVKD.

This clonotype has a handful of counts. J is TRBJ1-2 and V is TRBV10-2, with D uncertain. Trimming removed 2 bases at V and 8 bases at J, with 12 bases between. CDR1 is WSHSY, CDR2 SAAADI, per germline. The length of the CDR3 is 13 residues. CDR3 sequence (DNA): TGCGCCAGCAGTGAGAGCATCTCGGGAGGCTACACCTTC. It is translated as CASSESISGGYTF.

This clonotype was seen only a few times. The chain employs TRBV7-3 and TRBJ1-5; no clear D gene. Germline V lookup: CDR1 SGHTA, CDR2 FQGTGA. With 5 bases removed from V and 4 bases from J, the gap between germline ends came to 21 bases. This CDR3 contains 17 residues. CDR3 loop: CASSPGSYSVTNQPQHF. CDR3 DNA sequence: TGTGCCAGCAGCCCGGGATCCTATTCCGTTACGAATCAGCCCCAGCATTTT.

This clonotype occurred many times. CDR3 sequence reads: CASSVGDYGYTF. The DNA of the CDR3 is TGTGCCAGCAGCGTAGGTGACTATGGCTACACCTTC. The chain joins TRBV9 to TRBJ1-2; D not resolved. Germline values: CDR1 SGDLS, CDR2 YYNGEE. The V gene lost 0 bases and the J gene lost 3 bases, with 3 bases spanning the gap. This CDR3 has 12 residues.

There are many counts of this clonotype. The V call is TRBV11-3, the J call TRBJ1-5; D may be TRBD1 (5 bases). Germline V gives CDR1 SGHNT, CDR2 YENEEA. The V and J ends lost 3 bases and 6 bases respectively, with 12 bases between them. There are 14 residues in the CDR3. This CDR3 is CASSFGGVGQPQHF. DNA of the CDR3: TGTGCCAGCAGCTTCGGAGGGGTTGGTCAGCCCCAGCATTTT. Looking up the rest from reference TRBV11-3 and TRBJ1-5 gives the full variable domain: EAGVVQSPRYKIIEKKQPVAFWCNPISGHNTLYWYLQNLGQGPELLIRYENEEAVDDSQLPKDRFSAERLKGVDSTLKIQPAELGDSAVYLCASSFGGVGQPQHFGDGTRLSIL.

The rearrangement joins TRBV2 to TRBJ2-2; possibly TRBD1 for D (5 bases). The CDR3 has 14 residues. Deletions cut 6 bases from V and 8 bases from J, with 16 bases between. Germline CDR1 SNHLY, CDR2 FYNNEI. CDR3 DNA sequence: TGTGCCAGCAGCTTGCAGGGAATTGGGGGGGAGCTGTTTTTT. It translates to CASSLQGIGGELFF.

The CDR3 region is CASSDGHTNEQFF. The CDR3 DNA sequence: TGTGCCAGCAGTGACGGACACACTAATGAGCAGTTCTTC. The chain uses TRBV25-1 and TRBJ2-1; D may be TRBD1 (5 bases). The V end lost 3 bases, the J end lost 7 bases, and 10 bases lay between the germline ends. The CDR3 extends over 13 amino acids. CDR1 is MGHDK and CDR2 is SYGVNS in the germline V gene.

At least ten counts were recorded for this clonotype. CDR3 nucleotide sequence: TGCGCCAGCAGCTTCATCGCAGGGGACCACACTGAAGCTTTCTTT. This codes for CASSFIAGDHTEAFF. V and J are TRBV5-1 and TRBJ1-1; D possibly corresponds to TRBD1 (6 bases). Trimming stripped 2 bases from V and 3 bases from J, with 14 bases between. Germline V CDR1 and CDR2: SGHRS, YFSETQ. This CDR3 is built from 15 residues.

The V call is TRBV10-2, the J call TRBJ2-3, with TRBD2 matching over 7 bases. With 3 bases clipped from V and 2 bases from J, the junction kept 2 bases outside the gene matches. The germline V gene has CDR1 WSHSY and CDR2 SAAADI. The CDR3 contains 14 residues. The CDR3 loop reads CASSDGGNTDTQYF. As DNA, the CDR3 is TGCGCCAGCAGTGACGGGGGGAACACAGATACGCAGTATTTT.

The chain is built from TRBV29-1 and TRBJ2-1, with TRBD1 identical over 8 bases. The V gene end was trimmed by 1 base and the J gene end by 9 bases; junction bases not matched to a gene: 5. The CDR3 is 13 amino acids. CDR1 and CDR2 (germline): SQVTM, ANQGSEA. The CDR3: CSVEGTGFFEQFF. CDR3 DNA sequence: TGCAGCGTTGAAGGGACAGGGTTTTTTGAGCAGTTCTTC.

This clonotype was detected many times. The rearrangement uses TRBV24-1 and TRBJ1-4, with a tentative D call TRBD1 (6 bases). The V end was cut by 2 bases, the J end by 3 bases, with 9 bases between. Germline CDR1 and CDR2: KGHDR and SFDVKD. CDR3 length: 15 amino acids. The CDR3 bases are TGTGCCACCAGTGATTCAGGGGCTTCTAATGAAAAACTGTTTTTT. It is translated as CATSDSGASNEKLFF.

The chain's CDR3 is CASSLGSVGGYEQYF. CDR3 DNA sequence: TGTGCCAGCAGCTTAGGATCGGTAGGGGGTTACGAGCAGTACTTC. The chain links TRBV7-2 to TRBJ2-7, with TRBD1 as a possible D gene (6 bases). Trimming shortened V by 1 base and J by 4 bases, and 14 bases separated the two germline ends. Germline V gives CDR1 SGHTA, CDR2 FQGNSA. This CDR3 is built from 15 residues.